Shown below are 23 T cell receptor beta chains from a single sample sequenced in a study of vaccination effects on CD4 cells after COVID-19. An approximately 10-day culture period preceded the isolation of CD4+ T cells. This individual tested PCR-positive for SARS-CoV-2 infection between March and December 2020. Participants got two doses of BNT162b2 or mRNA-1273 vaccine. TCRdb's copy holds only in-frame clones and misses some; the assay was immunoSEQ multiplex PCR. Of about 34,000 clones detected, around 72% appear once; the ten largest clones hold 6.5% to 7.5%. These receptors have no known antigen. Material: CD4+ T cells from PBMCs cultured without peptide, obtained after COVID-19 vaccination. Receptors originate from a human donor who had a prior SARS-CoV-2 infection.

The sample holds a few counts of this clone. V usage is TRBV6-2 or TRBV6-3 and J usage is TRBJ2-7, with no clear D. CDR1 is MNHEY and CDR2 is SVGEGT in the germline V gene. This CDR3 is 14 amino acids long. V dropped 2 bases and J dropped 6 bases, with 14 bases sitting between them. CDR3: CASSYIDRPGEQYF. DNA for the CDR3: TGTGCCAGCAGTTACATCGACCGGCCGGGCGAGCAGTACTTC.

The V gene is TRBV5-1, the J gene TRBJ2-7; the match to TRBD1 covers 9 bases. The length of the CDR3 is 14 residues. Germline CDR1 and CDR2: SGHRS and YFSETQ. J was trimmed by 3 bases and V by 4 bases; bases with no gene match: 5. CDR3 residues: CASSMGTGNYEQYF. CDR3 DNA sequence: TGCGCCAGCAGCATGGGGACAGGGAACTACGAGCAGTACTTC.

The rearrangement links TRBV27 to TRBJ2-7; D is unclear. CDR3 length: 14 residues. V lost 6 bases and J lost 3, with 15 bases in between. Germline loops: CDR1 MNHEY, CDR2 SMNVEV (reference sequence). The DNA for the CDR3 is TGTGCCAGCAGCCCATCCCCTTCAGGCTACGAGCAGTACTTC. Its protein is CASSPSPSGYEQYF.

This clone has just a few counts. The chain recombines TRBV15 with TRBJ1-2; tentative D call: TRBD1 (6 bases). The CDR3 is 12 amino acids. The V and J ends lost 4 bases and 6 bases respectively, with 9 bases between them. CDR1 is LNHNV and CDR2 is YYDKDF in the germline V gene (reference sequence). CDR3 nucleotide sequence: TGTGCCACCAGCATGCGGGGGCATGGCTACACCTTC. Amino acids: CATSMRGHGYTF.

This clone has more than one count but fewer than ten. CDR3 sequence: CASRERPNSPLHF. The DNA of the CDR3 is TGTGCCAGCAGGGAAAGACCTAATTCACCCCTCCACTTT. The gene calls are TRBV11-3 and TRBJ1-6; D uncertain. This CDR3 has 13 residues. Germline loops: CDR1 SGHNT, CDR2 YENEEA. V lost 6 bases, J lost 6 bases, and 9 bases lay in between.

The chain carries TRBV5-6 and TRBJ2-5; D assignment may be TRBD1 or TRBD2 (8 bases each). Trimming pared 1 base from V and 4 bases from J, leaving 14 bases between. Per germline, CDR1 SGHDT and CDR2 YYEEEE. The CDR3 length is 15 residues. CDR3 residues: CASSLQGAGGETQYF. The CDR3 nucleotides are TGTGCCAGCAGCTTGCAGGGGGCGGGAGGAGAGACCCAGTACTTC.

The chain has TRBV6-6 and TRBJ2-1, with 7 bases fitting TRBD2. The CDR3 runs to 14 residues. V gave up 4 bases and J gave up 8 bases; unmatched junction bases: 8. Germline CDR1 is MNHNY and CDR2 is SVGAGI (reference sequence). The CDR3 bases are TGTGCCAGCAGTTTCAGACTAGCCGGCGATGAGCAGTTCTTC. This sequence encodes CASSFRLAGDEQFF.

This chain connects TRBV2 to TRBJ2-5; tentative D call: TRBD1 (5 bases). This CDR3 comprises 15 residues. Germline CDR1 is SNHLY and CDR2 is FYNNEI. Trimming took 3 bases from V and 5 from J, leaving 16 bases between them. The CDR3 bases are TGTGCCAGCAGTGATGGTCAAAGGTCAGGGGAGACCCAGTACTTC. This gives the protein CASSDGQRSGETQYF.

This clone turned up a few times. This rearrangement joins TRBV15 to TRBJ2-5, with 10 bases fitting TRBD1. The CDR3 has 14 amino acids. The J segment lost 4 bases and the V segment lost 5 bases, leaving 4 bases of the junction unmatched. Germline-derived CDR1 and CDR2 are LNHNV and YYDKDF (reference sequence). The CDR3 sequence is CATSPRTGGETQYF. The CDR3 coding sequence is TGTGCCACCAGCCCACGGACAGGGGGAGAGACCCAGTACTTC.

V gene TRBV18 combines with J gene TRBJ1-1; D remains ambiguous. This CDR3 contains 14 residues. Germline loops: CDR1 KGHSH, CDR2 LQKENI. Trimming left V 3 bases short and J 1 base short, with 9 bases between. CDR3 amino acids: CASSPLVGNTEAFF. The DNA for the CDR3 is TGTGCCAGCTCACCTCTAGTGGGGAACACTGAAGCTTTCTTT.

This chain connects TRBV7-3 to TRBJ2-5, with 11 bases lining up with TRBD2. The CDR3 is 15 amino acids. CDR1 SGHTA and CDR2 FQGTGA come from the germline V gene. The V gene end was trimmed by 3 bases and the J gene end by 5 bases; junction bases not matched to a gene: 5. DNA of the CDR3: TGTGCCAGCAGCTTTAGCGGGAGGGCCGGGGAGACCCAGTACTTC. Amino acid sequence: CASSFSGRAGETQYF.

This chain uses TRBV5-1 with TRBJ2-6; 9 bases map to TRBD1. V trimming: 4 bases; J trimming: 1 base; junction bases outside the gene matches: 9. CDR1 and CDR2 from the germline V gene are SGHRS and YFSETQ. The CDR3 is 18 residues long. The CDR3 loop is CASSQRTGDTSGANVLTF. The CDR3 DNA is TGCGCCAGCAGCCAACGGACAGGGGACACGTCTGGGGCCAACGTCCTGACTTTC. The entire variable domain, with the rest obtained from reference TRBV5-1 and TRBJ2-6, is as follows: KAGVTQTPRYLIKTRGQQVTLSCSPISGHRSVSWYQQTPGQGLQFLFEYFSETQRNKGNFPGRFSGRQFSNSRSEMNVSTLELGDSALYLCASSQRTGDTSGANVLTFGAGSRLTVL.

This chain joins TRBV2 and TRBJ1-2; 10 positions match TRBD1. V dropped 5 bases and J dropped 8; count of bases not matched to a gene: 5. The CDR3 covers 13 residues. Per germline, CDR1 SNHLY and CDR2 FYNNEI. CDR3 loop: CASSPGQGRGYTF. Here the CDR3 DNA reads TGTGCCAGCAGTCCGGGACAGGGGAGAGGCTACACCTTC.

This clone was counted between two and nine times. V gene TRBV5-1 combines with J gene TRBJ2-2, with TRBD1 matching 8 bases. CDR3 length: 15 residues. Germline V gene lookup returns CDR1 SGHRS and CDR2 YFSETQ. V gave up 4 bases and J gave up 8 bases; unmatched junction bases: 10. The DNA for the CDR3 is TGCGCCAGCAGCCGGGACAGGACCTTTTCGGGGGAGCTGTTTTTT. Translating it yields CASSRDRTFSGELFF.

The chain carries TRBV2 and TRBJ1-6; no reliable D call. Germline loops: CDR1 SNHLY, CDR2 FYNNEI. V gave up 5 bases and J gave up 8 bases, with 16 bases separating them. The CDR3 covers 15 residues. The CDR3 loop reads CASSRNSPVDSPLHF. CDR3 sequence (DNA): TGTGCCAGCAGTCGGAACAGCCCGGTGGATTCACCCCTCCACTTT.

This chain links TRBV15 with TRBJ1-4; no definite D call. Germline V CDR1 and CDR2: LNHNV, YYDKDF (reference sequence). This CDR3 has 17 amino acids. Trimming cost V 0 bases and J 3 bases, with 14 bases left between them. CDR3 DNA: TGTGCCACCAGCAGAGATGCAGGCTGGGCGGCTAATGAAAAACTGTTTTTT. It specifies CATSRDAGWAANEKLFF.

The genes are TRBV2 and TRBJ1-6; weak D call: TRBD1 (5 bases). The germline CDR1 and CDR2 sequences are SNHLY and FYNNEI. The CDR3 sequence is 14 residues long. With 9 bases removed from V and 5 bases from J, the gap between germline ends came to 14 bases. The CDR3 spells CARDAGTDNSPLHF. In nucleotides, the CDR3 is TGTGCCAGGGATGCCGGGACGGATAATTCACCCCTCCACTTT.

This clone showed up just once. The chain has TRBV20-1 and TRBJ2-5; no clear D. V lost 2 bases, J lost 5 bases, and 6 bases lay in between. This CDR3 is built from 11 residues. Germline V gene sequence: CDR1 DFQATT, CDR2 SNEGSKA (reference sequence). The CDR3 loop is CSARNRETQYF. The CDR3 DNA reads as TGCAGTGCTAGAAATCGGGAGACCCAGTACTTC.

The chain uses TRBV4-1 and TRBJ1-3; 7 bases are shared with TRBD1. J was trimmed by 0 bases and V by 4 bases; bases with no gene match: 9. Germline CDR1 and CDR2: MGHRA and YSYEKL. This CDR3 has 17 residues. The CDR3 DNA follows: TGCGCCAGCAGCCGACGGGACAGCCGCCTCTCTGGAAACACCATATATTTT. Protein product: CASSRRDSRLSGNTIYF.

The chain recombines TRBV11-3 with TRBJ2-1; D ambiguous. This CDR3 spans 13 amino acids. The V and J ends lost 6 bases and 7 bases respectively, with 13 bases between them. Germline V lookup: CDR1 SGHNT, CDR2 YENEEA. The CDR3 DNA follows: TGTGCCAGCAGTCCACCTACCCGGAATGAGCAGTTCTTC. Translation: CASSPPTRNEQFF.

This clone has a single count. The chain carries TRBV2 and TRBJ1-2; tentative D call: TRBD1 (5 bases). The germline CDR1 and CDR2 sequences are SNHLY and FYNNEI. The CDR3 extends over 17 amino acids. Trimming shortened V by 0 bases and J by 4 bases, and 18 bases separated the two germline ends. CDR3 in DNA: TGTGCCAGCAGTGAAGCGCTTCGGGGAGGGGCGAGCTATGGCTACACCTTC. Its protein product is CASSEALRGGASYGYTF.

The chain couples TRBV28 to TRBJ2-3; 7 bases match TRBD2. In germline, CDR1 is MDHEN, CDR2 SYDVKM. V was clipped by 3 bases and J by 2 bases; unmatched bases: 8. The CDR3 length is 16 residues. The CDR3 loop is CASSFPAGDYTDTQYF. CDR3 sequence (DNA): TGTGCCAGCAGTTTCCCGGCGGGGGATTACACAGATACGCAGTATTTT.

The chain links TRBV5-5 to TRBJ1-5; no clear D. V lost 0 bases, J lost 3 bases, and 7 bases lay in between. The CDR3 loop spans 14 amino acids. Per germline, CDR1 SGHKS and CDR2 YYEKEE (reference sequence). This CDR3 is CASSLVVFNQPQHF. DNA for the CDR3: TGTGCCAGCAGCTTGGTGGTATTCAATCAGCCCCAGCATTTT.